This T cell receptor (beta chain) was captured by sequencing in a study of cytomegalovirus exposure and HLA in healthy donors. Per the germline V gene, CDR1 is SGDLS and CDR2 is YYNGEE. The CDR3 spans 14 residues. With 0 bases removed from V and 4 bases from J, the gap between germline ends came to 10 bases. The study's findings and limits: Some TCR beta chains (over 150 of them) were listed as cytomegalovirus-associated.

PCR employed 60 Vbeta and 13 Jbeta primers. Using immunoSEQ multiplex PCR, the repertoire was profiled, and TCRdb retains in-frame clones only, with some absent. The sample has some 130,000 clones, over 50% seen once. In the case of this clone: Its target is unknown.

V gene TRBV9 combines with J gene TRBJ1-2; D remains unclear. The receptor's source is a human donor in good health. Sequenced input: PBMCs. This CDR3 is CASSVAGEVYGYTF. The CDR3 region has the DNA TGTGCCAGCAGCGTAGCTGGGGAGGTCTATGGCTACACCTTC.